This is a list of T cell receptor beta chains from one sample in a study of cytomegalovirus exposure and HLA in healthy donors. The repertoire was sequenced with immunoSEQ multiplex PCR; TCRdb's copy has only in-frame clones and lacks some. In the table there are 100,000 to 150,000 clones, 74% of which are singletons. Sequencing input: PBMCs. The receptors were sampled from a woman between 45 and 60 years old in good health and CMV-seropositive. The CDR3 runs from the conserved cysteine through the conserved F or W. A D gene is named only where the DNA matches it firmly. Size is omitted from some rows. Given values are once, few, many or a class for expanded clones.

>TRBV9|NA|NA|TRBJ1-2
CASSQEDTPNYGYTF
TGTGCCAGCAGCCAAGAGGACACCCCTAACTATGGCTACACCTTC
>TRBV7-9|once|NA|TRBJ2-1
CASSRQLGYNEQFF
TGTGCCAGCAGCCGACAGTTAGGGTACAATGAGCAGTTCTTC
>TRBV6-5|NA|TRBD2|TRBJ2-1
CASNSGGAGYNEQFF
TGTGCCAGCAATAGCGGGGGGGCCGGCTACAATGAGCAGTTCTTC
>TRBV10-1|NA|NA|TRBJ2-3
CASSPDTNTQYF
TGCGCCAGCTCTCCGGACACAAATACGCAGTATTTT
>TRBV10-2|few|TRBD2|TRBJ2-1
CASSEGPSGVSYNEQFF
TGCGCCAGCAGTGAGGGTCCTAGCGGGGTATCCTACAATGAGCAGTTCTTC
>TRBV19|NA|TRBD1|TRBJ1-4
CASSTTGGEKLFF
TGTGCCAGTAGTACGACAGGGGGGGAAAAACTGTTTTTT
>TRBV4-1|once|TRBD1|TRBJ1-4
CASSQGQGNEKLFF
TGCGCCAGCAGCCAAGGACAGGGTAATGAAAAACTGTTTTTT
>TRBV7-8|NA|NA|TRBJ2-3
CASRPRQNPSTDTQYF
TGTGCCAGCAGACCGAGACAGAACCCTAGCACAGATACGCAGTATTTT
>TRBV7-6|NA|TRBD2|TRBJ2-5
CASSLGLAETQYF
TGTGCCAGCAGCTTGGGACTAGCAGAGACCCAGTACTTC
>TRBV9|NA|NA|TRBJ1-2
CASSVAPQGRGGGYTF
TGTGCCAGCAGCGTAGCCCCACAAGGGAGGGGGGGTGGCTACACCTTC
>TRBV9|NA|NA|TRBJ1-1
CASSVSGLMNTEAFF
TGTGCCAGCAGCGTATCTGGCCTCATGAACACTGAAGCTTTCTTT
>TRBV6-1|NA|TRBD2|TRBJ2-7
CASSLQQAGGEQYF
TGTGCCAGCAGCCTACAACAAGCGGGGGGCGAGCAGTACTTC
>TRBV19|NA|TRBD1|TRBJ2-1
CASSMTGRAYNEQFF
TGTGCCAGTAGTATGACAGGGCGGGCCTACAATGAGCAGTTCTTC
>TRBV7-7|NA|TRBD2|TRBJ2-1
CASSLLAGGSYNEQFF
TGTGCCAGCAGCTTACTAGCGGGGGGGTCCTACAATGAGCAGTTCTTC
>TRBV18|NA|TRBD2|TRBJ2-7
CASSPSREGEQYF
TGTGCCAGCTCACCATCCAGGGAGGGCGAGCAGTACTTC